Following are 25 T cell receptor beta chains from one sample sequenced in a study of shared clonotypes between healthy human individuals. The data were produced by immunoSEQ multiplex PCR, yet TCRdb's version contains in-frame clones alone and is incomplete. Of about a million clones listed, about three quarters are singletons. Source material: memory CD4+ T cells sorted from blood. Subset reported: CD45RA-negative fraction. The receptors were sampled from a man younger than 35 in good health.

The chain recombines TRBV2 with TRBJ2-2; 12 nucleotides line up with TRBD2. From germline, CDR1 is SNHLY and CDR2 FYNNEI. V trimming: 5 bases; J trimming: 5 bases; junction bases outside the gene matches: 6. There are 16 residues in the CDR3. The CDR3 bases are TGTGCCAGCAGTCTAGCGGGAGGGCCGCAAACCGGGGAGCTGTTTTTT. Amino acids: CASSLAGGPQTGELFF.

The chain links TRBV27 to TRBJ2-5; D is possibly TRBD1 or TRBD2 (5 bases each). Trimming took off 0 bases at V and 13 bases at J, with 18 bases between the two ends. Germline V gene data show CDR1 as MNHEY and CDR2 as SMNVEV (reference sequence). The CDR3 loop spans 14 amino acids. The DNA for the CDR3 is TGTGCCAGCAGTTTATCTAGAGGACCAGGGACCTGGTACTTC. It specifies CASSLSRGPGTWYF.

This clone has a single count. This chain connects TRBV2 to TRBJ2-5; 9 nucleotides line up with TRBD2. The germline V gene encodes CDR1 SNHLY and CDR2 FYNNEI. The CDR3 extends over 15 amino acids. J gave up 4 bases and V 3 bases, and 6 bases lay outside the gene matches. The CDR3, as DNA: TGTGCCAGCAGTGATCAGCGGGGGGTTCTAGAGACCCAGTACTTC. The encoded protein is CASSDQRGVLETQYF. Looking up the rest from reference TRBV2 and TRBJ2-5 gives the full variable domain: EPEVTQTPSHQVTQMGQEVILRCVPISNHLYFYWYRQILGQKVEFLVSFYNNEISEKSEIFDDQFSVERPDGSNFTLKIRSTKLEDSAMYFCASSDQRGVLETQYFGPGTRLLVL.

The chain combines TRBV2 with TRBJ1-6; D unclear. The germline V gene has CDR1 SNHLY and CDR2 FYNNEI. The CDR3 covers 14 residues. The V and J ends lost 4 bases and 9 bases respectively, with 13 bases between them. The CDR3 DNA reads as TGTGCCAGCAGTGGCCGAACACGGGGTTCACCCCTCCACTTT. Translation gives CASSGRTRGSPLHF.

The chain is built from TRBV28 and TRBJ2-3; 7 bases map to TRBD1. The ends lost 6 bases at V and 6 bases at J; junction bases unmatched: 9. This CDR3 contains 14 residues. CDR1 is MDHEN and CDR2 is SYDVKM in the germline V gene. The CDR3 DNA sequence: TGTGCCAGCAGCAAAAAGGGGGCAGGGGATACGCAGTATTTT. The encoded protein is CASSKKGAGDTQYF. Full variable domain (missing parts from reference TRBV28 and TRBJ2-3): DVKVTQSSRYLVKRTGEKVFLECVQDMDHENMFWYRQDPGLGLRLIYFSYDVKMKEKGDIPEGYSVSREKKERFSLILESASTNQTSMYLCASSKKGAGDTQYFGPGTRLTVL.

Regarding this clone: Different DNA sequences within this sample yield the same CDR3. The V call is TRBV9, the J call TRBJ2-1, with 9 nucleotides matching TRBD2. This CDR3 spans 15 amino acids. The germline CDR1 and CDR2 sequences are SGDLS and YYNGEE. After removal of 2 bases from V and 4 bases from J, the junction contained 4 bases not matched to a gene. The CDR3: CASSVLAGGYNEQFF. The CDR3 nucleotides are TGTGCCAGCAGCGTGCTGGCGGGAGGGTACAATGAGCAGTTCTTC. The full variable domain, completed using reference TRBV9 and TRBJ2-1, is DSGVTQTPKHLITATGQRVTLRCSPRSGDLSVYWYQQSLDQGLQFLIQYYNGEERAKGNILERFSAQQFPDLHSELNLSSLELGDSALYFCASSVLAGGYNEQFFGPGTRLTVL.

The chain is built from TRBV5-8 and TRBJ2-5, with D possibly TRBD1 on 6 matching bases. The CDR3 spans 14 residues. Germline loops: CDR1 SGHTS, CDR2 YDEGEE. Trimming removed 5 bases from V and 1 base from J, with 12 bases in between. The CDR3 coding sequence is TGTGCCAGCAGTTCCACAGGGTCCCAAGAGACCCAGTACTTC. Protein product: CASSSTGSQETQYF.

In this sample, this clone turned up once. The chain combines TRBV28 with TRBJ2-7; D unclear. CDR3 length: 20 residues. Germline CDR1 reads MDHEN; CDR2 reads SYDVKM. The germline V and J ends were trimmed by 3 bases and 3 bases, with 30 bases remaining between them. The CDR3 DNA follows: TGTGCCAGCAGTTTTGGGTTGGGGTGGCGGAACTATTCCGTTCTCTACGAGCAGTACTTC. Its protein is CASSFGLGWRNYSVLYEQYF.

The rearrangement uses TRBV30 and TRBJ2-3; TRBD2 might be the D (6 bases). Trimming cost V 1 base and J 7 bases, with 12 bases left between them. CDR1 and CDR2 (germline): GTSNPN, SVGIG (reference sequence). The CDR3 is 13 residues long. In DNA form, the CDR3 reads TGTGCCTGGAGTGACTGGGCGGGAAATACGCAGTATTTT. Protein: CAWSDWAGNTQYF.

The chain links TRBV21-1 to TRBJ1-2. TRBV21-1 is listed as a pseudogene. CDR3 size: 15 residues. This CDR3 reads CASSKAFELSYGYTF. The CDR3 coding sequence is TGTGCCAGCAGCAAAGCTTTTGAGTTGAGCTATGGCTACACCTTC.

This chain joins TRBV2 and TRBJ2-1; D uncertain. Per germline, CDR1 SNHLY and CDR2 FYNNEI. V was clipped by 8 bases and J by 6 bases, with 17 bases between them. This CDR3 has 14 amino acids. The CDR3 region has the DNA TGTGCCAGCTTACCTACCTCCCAATTCAATGAGCAGTTCTTC. Amino acid sequence: CASLPTSQFNEQFF.

Worth noting for this clone: Other DNA variants within this sample encode the same CDR3. The rearrangement links TRBV5-4 to TRBJ2-3; 12 bases line up with TRBD2. J lost 0 bases, V lost 4 bases, and 6 bases had no gene match. Germline values: CDR1 SGHNT, CDR2 YYREEE (reference sequence). CDR3 length equals 17 residues. The CDR3 loop is CASSLRLAGASTDTQYF. The CDR3 DNA sequence: TGTGCCAGCAGCCTTCGACTAGCGGGGGCGAGCACAGATACGCAGTATTTT.

A few counts support this clone. This specimen includes other DNA sequences encoding the same CDR3. This rearrangement joins TRBV18 to TRBJ2-7; 8 bases line up with TRBD1. Germline trimming cut 0 bases from V and 4 bases from J; bases unmatched to any gene: 5. From germline, CDR1 is KGHSH and CDR2 LQKENI. CDR3 length equals 15 residues. The CDR3 DNA is TGTGCCAGCTCACCACCGGGGACAGGCTCTTACGAGCAGTACTTC. This encodes CASSPPGTGSYEQYF.

Concerning this clone: This CDR3 is also generated by other DNA sequences in the sample. This chain links TRBV11-2 with TRBJ2-5; 9 bases fit TRBD1. The CDR3 loop spans 15 amino acids. Germline trimming cut 2 bases from V and 4 bases from J; bases unmatched to any gene: 5. Germline assignment: CDR1 SGHAT and CDR2 FQNNGV. The CDR3 DNA reads TGTGCCAGCAGCTTATCAACAGGGGGCGGAGAGACCCAGTACTTC. Amino acid sequence: CASSLSTGGGETQYF.

The J gene is TRBJ1-2, the V gene TRBV9; D is possibly TRBD1 (5 bases). Trimming removed 1 base at V and 5 bases at J, with 18 bases between. The CDR3 consists of 16 residues. In germline, CDR1 is SGDLS, CDR2 YYNGEE. CDR3 sequence: CASSVQPIRELYGYTF. DNA of the CDR3: TGTGCCAGCAGCGTACAGCCCATCAGGGAACTATATGGCTACACCTTC.

In DNA form, the CDR3 reads TGTGCCAGCAGCTTCTTTCAGGGCACAGATACGCAGTATTTT. This sequence encodes CASSFFQGTDTQYF. The chain employs TRBV7-2 and TRBJ2-3, with no clear D. V lost 3 bases and J 1 base, leaving 8 bases between the germline ends. The germline V gene encodes CDR1 SGHTA and CDR2 FQGNSA. The CDR3 has 14 amino acids.

The chain links TRBV2 to TRBJ2-5, with a tentative D call TRBD2 (5 bases). Trimming left V 5 bases short and J 5 bases short, with 12 bases between. The CDR3 has 13 residues. CDR1 SNHLY and CDR2 FYNNEI come from the germline V gene. CDR3 sequence reads: CASSPTRAETQYF. As DNA, the CDR3 is TGTGCCAGCAGTCCTACTAGGGCGGAGACCCAGTACTTC.

The CDR3 protein is CASSWGQGDQPQHF. Here the CDR3 DNA reads TGCGCCAGCAGCTGGGGGCAGGGAGATCAGCCCCAGCATTTT. The chain has TRBV5-1 and TRBJ1-5, with TRBD1 as a possible D gene (6 bases). The CDR3 runs to 14 residues. With 3 bases removed from V and 5 bases from J, the gap between germline ends came to 12 bases. Germline values: CDR1 SGHRS, CDR2 YFSETQ.

The chain recombines TRBV4-2 with TRBJ1-5; D is unclear. The CDR3 runs 16 residues. Trimming took off 0 bases at V and 7 bases at J, with 16 bases between the two ends. Germline V lookup: CDR1 LGHNA, CDR2 YNFKEQ. The DNA of the CDR3 is TGTGCCAGCAGCCAAGATCCCGGAATCGAAATCCAGCCCCAGCATTTT. Its protein product is CASSQDPGIEIQPQHF.

Details on this clone: A far larger clone is one nucleotide away, so this likely arose from a read error. This chain uses TRBV7-2 with TRBJ1-1; 9 bases agree with TRBD1. The CDR3 covers 14 residues. The trim removed 4 bases at V and 1 base at J, leaving 1 base unmatched. From germline, CDR1 is SGHTA and CDR2 FQGNSA. The CDR3 is CASSWGQGNTEAFF. CDR3 bases: TGTGCCAGCAGCTGGGGACAGGGGAACACTGAAGCTTTCTTT.

A remark on this clone: A much larger clone differs by one base, so this may be a read error. The chain couples TRBV9 to TRBJ2-7, with TRBD1 as a possible D gene (5 bases). The CDR3 consists of 14 residues. Looked up from germline, CDR1 is SGDLS and CDR2 is YYNGEE. Here the CDR3 DNA reads TGTGCCAGCAGCCCTCCCAGGGTACCCTACGAGCAGTGCTTC. Its translation: CASSPPRVPYEQCF.

This chain joins TRBV7-8 and TRBJ1-6; D is uncertain. The CDR3 runs 11 residues. Trimming took off 5 bases at V and 10 bases at J, with 6 bases between the two ends. CDR1 is SGHVS, CDR2 FQNEAQ, per germline. CDR3 DNA sequence: TGTGCCAGCAGCCCGGGGTCACCCCTCCACTTT. Protein sequence: CASSPGSPLHF.

Details on this clone: Given a much more abundant clone one base away, this may be a read error. Other DNA sequences in this specimen translate into the identical CDR3. The chain has TRBV7-9 and TRBJ2-7, with 9 bases aligning to TRBD2. The CDR3 runs 14 residues. The germline V gene encodes CDR1 SEHNR and CDR2 FQNEAQ (reference sequence). V lost 5 bases, J lost 0 bases, and 2 bases stayed unmatched. CDR3 sequence: CASSRSGGSYEQYF. CDR3 DNA: TGTGCCAGCAGCCGTAGCGGGGGCTCCTACGAGCAGTACTTC.

The J gene is TRBJ1-5, the V gene TRBV6-1; 8 bases match TRBD1. The ends lost 7 bases at V and 1 base at J; junction bases unmatched: 6. Germline V lookup: CDR1 MNHNS, CDR2 SASEGT. The CDR3 length is 15 residues. This CDR3 reads CASIIDRGSNQPQHF. The CDR3 DNA sequence: TGTGCCAGCATCATAGACAGGGGAAGCAATCAGCCCCAGCATTTT.

Here the CDR3 reads CASNQPGGKYGYTF. The CDR3 nucleotides are TGTGCCAGCAACCAACCAGGGGGCAAATATGGCTACACCTTC. The chain has TRBV28 and TRBJ1-2, with TRBD1 matching 8 bases. Germline V gives CDR1 MDHEN, CDR2 SYDVKM. The CDR3 totals 14 residues. The junction had 9 bases not matched to a gene; V was cut back by 7 bases and J by 5 bases.